This TCR beta chain was captured in a study of blood T cell repertoires in COVID-19. Recruitment covered roughly 22 US areas and drew participants whose ages spanned about 18 to 89 years. Clones were read by immunoSEQ multiplex PCR, and TCRdb kept only the in-frame ones, dropping some. The sample has 180,000 or so clones, around 83% seen once. The V gene end was trimmed by 2 bases and the J gene end by 6 bases; junction bases not matched to a gene: 4. Germline assignment: CDR1 SGHVS and CDR2 FQNEAQ. The length of the CDR3 is 14 residues. Sequenced material: PBMCs or T cells enriched from blood (not recorded which). This sequence joins TRBV7-8 and TRBJ1-2, with TRBD1 identical over 9 bases. This TCR was recovered from a woman between 50 and 59 years old in a cohort exposed to, infected with or recovered from COVID-19 (not recorded which). The CDR3 sequence: CASSLTGGLDGYTF. The CDR3 coding sequence is TGTGCCAGCAGCTTAACAGGGGGCCTCGATGGCTACACCTTC.